One and the same sample provided the 10 T cell receptor beta chains below, sequenced in a study of early T cells in non-severe SARS-CoV-2 infection. TCRdb processed the 5' RACE reads anew with MiXCR; each CDR3 protein has one entry. This table has 60,000 or so distinct CDR3 sequences, roughly 13% appearing once. Input material: whole blood. These receptor sequences come from an adult who was a healthcare worker with PCR-confirmed SARS-CoV-2 infection or an uninfected control (not recorded which).

V usage is TRBV12-3 or TRBV12-4 and J usage is TRBJ1-1; no definite D call. The V gene lost 6 bases and the J gene lost 4 bases, with 9 bases spanning the gap. The CDR3 sequence is 12 residues long. The CDR3 DNA reads as TGTGCCAGCAGCCGTTGGGGCACTGAAGCTTTCTTT. Translating gives CASSRWGTEAFF.

The table lists this clonotype with many counts. This rearrangement joins TRBV7-3 to TRBJ2-2; 7 positions agree with TRBD1. The germline V gene has CDR1 SGHTA and CDR2 FQGTGA. V gave up 5 bases and J gave up 1 base; unmatched junction bases: 10. CDR3 length: 17 residues. In nucleotides, the CDR3 is TGTGCCAGCAGCCCCCTTCCAACAGGGGTGAACACCGGGGAGCTGTTTTTT. Translation gives CASSPLPTGVNTGELFF. The full variable domain, rest sourced from reference TRBV7-3 and TRBJ2-2, is GAGVSQTPSNKVTEKGKYVELRCDPISGHTALYWYRQSLGQGPEFLIYFQGTGAADDSGLPNDRFFAVRPEGSVSTLKIQRTERGDSAVYLCASSPLPTGVNTGELFFGEGSRLTVL.

V and J are TRBV12-3 or TRBV12-4 and TRBJ2-1, with a tentative D call TRBD2 (7 bases). Trimming cost V 8 bases and J 11 bases, with 19 bases left between them. This CDR3 comprises 13 residues. The CDR3 nucleotides read TGTGCCAGCGTAACTGCGGGGGCGTCACAGCAGTTCTTC. Protein sequence: CASVTAGASQQFF.

The CDR3 region is CSAAIRDTVGSRNQPQHF. CDR3 nucleotides: TGCAGTGCGGCGATCCGGGACACGGTGGGTTCGCGCAATCAGCCCCAGCATTTT. This chain uses TRBV20-1 with TRBJ1-5, with D possibly TRBD1 on 6 matching bases. In germline, CDR1 is DFQATT, CDR2 SNEGSKA (reference sequence). CDR3 length: 18 residues. The V end was cut by 6 bases, the J end by 2 bases, with 26 bases between.

This clonotype was counted ten times or more. V and J are TRBV9 and TRBJ2-1; tentative D call: TRBD2 (6 bases). This CDR3 region has 13 residues. Trimming left V 0 bases short and J 7 bases short, with 8 bases between. Germline values: CDR1 SGDLS, CDR2 YYNGEE. In DNA form, the CDR3 reads TGTGCCAGCAGCGTAGGGGGGGTTAATGAGCAGTTCTTC. Residues: CASSVGGVNEQFF.

This clonotype was counted between two and nine times. V is TRBV18 and J is TRBJ1-1; D may be TRBD1 (5 bases). CDR1 KGHSH and CDR2 LQKENI come from the germline V gene. The CDR3 contains 13 residues. V lost 2 bases, J lost 7 bases, and 11 bases lay in between. The CDR3 loop reads CASSPDGQGEAFF. The CDR3, as DNA: TGTGCCAGCTCACCAGATGGGCAGGGTGAAGCTTTCTTT.

V and J are TRBV2 and TRBJ2-5, with D possibly TRBD1 on 5 matching bases. Trimming removed 1 base at V and 1 base at J, with 10 bases between. CDR3 length: 15 amino acids. The germline V gene has CDR1 SNHLY and CDR2 FYNNEI. CDR3 protein: CASSEGRDPQETQYF. CDR3 DNA: TGTGCCAGCAGTGAAGGCAGGGATCCCCAAGAGACCCAGTACTTC.

The sample holds one count of this clonotype. The rearrangement uses TRBV28 and TRBJ1-2, with D possibly being TRBD1 (5 bases). Trimming removed 3 bases at V and 7 bases at J, with 12 bases between. The V gene's germline CDR1 is MDHEN and CDR2 SYDVKM. The CDR3 spans 13 residues. In nucleotides, the CDR3 is TGTGCCAGCAGTTTGGGCAGGGACGTTGGCTACACCTTC. Translating it yields CASSLGRDVGYTF.

This clonotype came up many times. CDR3 sequence reads: CASSYSRDSGIRSNQPQHF. CDR3 nucleotides: TGTGCCAGCAGTTACTCGAGGGACTCTGGTATCAGGAGCAATCAGCCCCAGCATTTT. V gene TRBV6-6 combines with J gene TRBJ1-5; perhaps TRBD1 as D (5 bases). V lost 0 bases and J 1 base, leaving 19 bases between the germline ends. From germline, CDR1 is MNHNY and CDR2 SVGAGI (reference sequence). The CDR3 has 19 amino acids.

This chain connects TRBV6-5 to TRBJ2-1; D gene uncertain. Looked up from germline, CDR1 is MNHEY and CDR2 is SVGAGI. Trimming removed 5 bases from V and 0 bases from J, with 11 bases in between. CDR3 size: 15 residues. This CDR3 reads CASSPGRSSYNEQFF. The CDR3 DNA is TGTGCCAGCAGTCCCGGCAGGAGCTCCTACAATGAGCAGTTCTTC.